Presented here are 5 T cell receptor beta chains from one specimen sequenced in a study of blood T cell repertoires in COVID-19. The method was immunoSEQ multiplex PCR; TCRdb's version includes in-frame clones alone and lacks a portion of them. The sample has 250,000 or so clones, roughly 80% seen once. The sample taken for sequencing was PBMCs or T cells enriched from blood (not recorded which). Source of these receptors: a woman between 35 and 50 years old who had been exposed to COVID-19.

The CDR3 DNA is TGTGCCTGGAGTGTGGGCAGGGAAGAGACCCAGTACTTC. Its translation: CAWSVGREETQYF. The V call is TRBV30, the J call TRBJ2-5; weak D call: TRBD1 (5 bases). The ends were cut back, 0 bases at V and 3 bases at J, with 8 bases in the middle. The CDR3 extends over 13 amino acids. Germline V gene data show CDR1 as GTSNPN and CDR2 as SVGIG (reference sequence).

This chain uses TRBV7-9 with TRBJ2-1; 7 bases fit TRBD2. In germline, CDR1 is SEHNR, CDR2 FQNEAQ (reference sequence). This CDR3 has 14 residues. V dropped 4 bases and J dropped 10; count of bases not matched to a gene: 10. CDR3 DNA: TGTGCCAGCAGCTCGGGAGGCGACGGAGTCGAGCAGTTCTTC. This sequence encodes CASSSGGDGVEQFF.

The genes are TRBV18 and TRBJ1-1; D gene ambiguous. Per the germline V gene, CDR1 is KGHSH and CDR2 is LQKENI. This CDR3 has 14 residues. V lost 5 bases, J lost 5 bases, and 15 bases lay in between. This CDR3 is CASSAEGTQTEAFF. CDR3 bases: TGTGCCAGCTCAGCGGAGGGAACACAGACTGAAGCTTTCTTT.

This clone appeared once. The gene calls are TRBV27 and TRBJ1-1, with D perhaps TRBD1 (5 bases). Germline CDR1 reads MNHEY; CDR2 reads SMNVEV (reference sequence). CDR3 size: 12 residues. The germline V and J ends were trimmed by 1 base and 6 bases, with 6 bases remaining between them. This CDR3 reads CASSLLGAEAFF. CDR3 bases: TGTGCCAGCAGTTTATTAGGGGCTGAAGCTTTCTTT.

For the CDR3, the DNA is TGTGCCAGCAGACTTAGAGGGGGGGGCTCCTACAATGAGCAGTTCTTC. Its translation is CASRLRGGGSYNEQFF. The chain links TRBV5-4 to TRBJ2-1; D might be TRBD2 (7 bases). The V and J ends lost 5 bases and 0 bases respectively, with 15 bases between them. Germline V gene sequence: CDR1 SGHNT, CDR2 YYREEE (reference sequence). The CDR3 covers 16 residues.